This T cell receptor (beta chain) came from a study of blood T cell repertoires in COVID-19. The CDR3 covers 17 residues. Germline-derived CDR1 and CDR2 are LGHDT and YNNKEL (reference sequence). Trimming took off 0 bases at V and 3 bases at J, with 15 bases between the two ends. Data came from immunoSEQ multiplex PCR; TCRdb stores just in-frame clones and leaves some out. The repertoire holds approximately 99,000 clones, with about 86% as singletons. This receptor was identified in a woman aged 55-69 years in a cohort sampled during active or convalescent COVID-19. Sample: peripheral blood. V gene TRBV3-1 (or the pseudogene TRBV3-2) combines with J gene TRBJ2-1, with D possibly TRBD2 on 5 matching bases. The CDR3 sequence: CASSQDPWERSYNEQFF. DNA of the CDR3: TGTGCCAGCAGCCAAGACCCCTGGGAGCGGAGCTACAATGAGCAGTTCTTC.